One TCR beta chain is described in this entry. TCRdb reprocessed the RACE reads with MiXCR, giving one entry per CDR3 protein. The sample lists 150,000 or so distinct CDR3 sequences, about 14% occurring once. This record comes from a study of human T cells and chemical hapten exposure. The CDR3 totals 15 residues. Trimming removed 4 bases at V and 4 bases at J, with 18 bases between. In germline, CDR1 is SQVTM, CDR2 ANQGSEA. The time point was: patch test 1, 2 weeks after DPC sensitization. Treatment noted: therapeutic diphenylcyclopropenone sensitization with weekly scalp DPC. The sequence was collected from a woman in her 30s with alopecia areata. Some clones in this sample may be carry-over from other donors' samples. The input for sequencing was whole blood, taken in connection with sensitization to the hapten diphenylcyclopropenone (DPC). The chain carries TRBV29-1 and TRBJ2-3; D assignment may be TRBD1 or TRBD2 (5 bases each). Here the CDR3 DNA reads TGCAGCGTTGCTGTCCGGGGCGCAAGAGCAGATACGCAGTATTTT. As protein: CSVAVRGARADTQYF.